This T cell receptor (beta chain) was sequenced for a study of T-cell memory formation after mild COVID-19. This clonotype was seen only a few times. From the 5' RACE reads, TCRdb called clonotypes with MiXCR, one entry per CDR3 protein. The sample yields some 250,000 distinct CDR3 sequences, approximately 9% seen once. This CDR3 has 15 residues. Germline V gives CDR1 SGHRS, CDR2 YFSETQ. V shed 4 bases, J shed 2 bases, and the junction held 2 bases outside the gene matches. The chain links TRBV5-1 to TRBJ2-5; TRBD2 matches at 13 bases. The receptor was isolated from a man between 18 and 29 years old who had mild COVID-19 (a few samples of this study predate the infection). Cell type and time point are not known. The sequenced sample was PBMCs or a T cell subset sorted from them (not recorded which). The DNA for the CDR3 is TGCGCCAGCAGCCAGGGACTAGCGGGGCAAGAGACCCAGTACTTC. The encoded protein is CASSQGLAGQETQYF.